This T cell receptor (beta chain) was sequenced for a study of regulatory dendritic cells for organ transplantation. Memory T cells were CD45RO+, naive were CD45RA+, sorted by FACS. Using immunoSEQ multiplex PCR, the repertoire was profiled, and TCRdb retains in-frame clones only, with some absent. The repertoire includes 25,000 to 30,000 clones, approximately 80% of them detected once, and 0.095% to 0.12% sits in the top ten. Study results and caveats: The most alloreactive TCR clonotypes were found in resting memory CD8+ cells.

After removal of 0 bases from V and 8 bases from J, the junction contained 7 bases not matched to a gene. CDR3 length: 15 residues. CDR1 is SGDLS and CDR2 is YYNGEE in the germline V gene. About this clone: Its antigen is currently unknown.

The sequence came from a human donor in good health. The specimen sequenced was naive CD4+ T cells from blood. Regarding subset: CD45RA+ naive T cells. The chain employs TRBV9 and TRBJ1-4; 7 positions match TRBD1. The DNA for the CDR3 is TGTGCCAGCAGCGTAGCAGGGGGGAATAGAGAAAAACTGTTTTTT. Its protein product is CASSVAGGNREKLFF.